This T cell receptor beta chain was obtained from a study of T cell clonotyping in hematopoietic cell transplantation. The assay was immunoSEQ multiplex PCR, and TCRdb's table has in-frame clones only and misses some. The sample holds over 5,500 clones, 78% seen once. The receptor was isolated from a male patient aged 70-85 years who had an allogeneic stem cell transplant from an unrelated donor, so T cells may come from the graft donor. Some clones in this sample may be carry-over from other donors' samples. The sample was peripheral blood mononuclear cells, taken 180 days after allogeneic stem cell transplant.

The CDR3 nucleotides read TGTGCCAGCAGTTTGGGTTTACTAAATCAGCCCCAGCATTTT. Residues: CASSLGLLNQPQHF. The chain joins TRBV2 to TRBJ1-5, with no clear D. Germline CDR1 is SNHLY and CDR2 is FYNNEI. Between the trimmed V and J ends, which lost 5 bases and 4 bases, there was a span of 12 bases. The CDR3 is 14 residues long.